The sequence of this T cell receptor beta chain was determined in a study of metastatic and nonmetastatic thyroid tumors. Looking at the study overall: Thyroid patients, malignant and benign, had repertoires compared across blood and tumor or nodule tissue.

This clone was seen at least ten times. No treatment of any kind had been given to any patient before thyroid surgery. V gave up 9 bases and J gave up 6 bases, with 15 bases separating them. The CDR3 runs to 13 residues. Per the germline V gene, CDR1 is SGHTA and CDR2 is FQGTGA. With MiXCR, TCRdb called clones anew from the PCR reads. The data hold over 25,000 clones, with about 15% observed a single time. The sequenced sample consisted of blood. This rearrangement joins TRBV7-3 to TRBJ1-5; D gene unclear. This receptor was taken from a female donor with papillary thyroid cancer or a benign thyroid nodule (not recorded which). Some clones in this sample may be carry-over from other donors' samples. CDR3 residues: CASSLGPSQPQHF. DNA for the CDR3: TGTGCCAGTTCTCTCGGCCCTAGTCAGCCCCAGCATTTT. Together with reference TRBV7-3 and TRBJ1-5, the CDR3 gives the full variable domain: GAGVSQTPSNKVTEKGKYVELRCDPISGHTALYWYRQSLGQGPEFLIYFQGTGAADDSGLPNDRFFAVRPEGSVSTLKIQRTERGDSAVYLCASSLGPSQPQHFGDGTRLSIL.